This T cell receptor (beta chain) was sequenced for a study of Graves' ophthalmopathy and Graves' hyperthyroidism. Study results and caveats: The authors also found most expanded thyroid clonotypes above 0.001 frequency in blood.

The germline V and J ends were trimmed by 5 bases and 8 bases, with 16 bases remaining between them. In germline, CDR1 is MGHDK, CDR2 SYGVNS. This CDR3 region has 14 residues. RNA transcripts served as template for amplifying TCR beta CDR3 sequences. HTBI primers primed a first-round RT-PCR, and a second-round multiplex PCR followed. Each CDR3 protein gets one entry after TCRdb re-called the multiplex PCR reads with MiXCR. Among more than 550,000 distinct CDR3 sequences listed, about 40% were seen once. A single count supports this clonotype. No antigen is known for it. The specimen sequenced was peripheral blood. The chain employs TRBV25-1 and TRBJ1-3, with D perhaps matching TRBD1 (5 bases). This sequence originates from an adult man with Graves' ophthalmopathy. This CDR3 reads CASSRGDHGYTIYF. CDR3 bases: TGTGCCAGCAGTAGGGGAGACCATGGCTACACCATATATTTT.